The next 2 T cell receptor beta chains were all read from a single sample in a study of blood T cells in healthy people across ages. For the second PCR, which ran for 7 to 11 cycles, a sample-barcoded 5' primer and a J-beta primer mix were used. MiXCR, applied by TCRdb to the 5' RACE reads, yields one record per CDR3 protein. In the table there are roughly 860,000 distinct CDR3 sequences, 62% of which are singletons. Sequencing was done on a sample of blood. The receptors come from a man aged 25-40 years in good health.

V gene TRBV12-3 or TRBV12-4 combines with J gene TRBJ1-1; TRBD1 agrees at 9 bases. The V gene end was trimmed by 5 bases and the J gene end by 4 bases; junction bases not matched to a gene: 11. The CDR3 contains 16 residues. As DNA, the CDR3 is TGTGCCAGCAGTCCGGGACAGGGTCGGGGGAGCACTGAAGCTTTCTTT. It encodes CASSPGQGRGSTEAFF.

A few counts support this clonotype. The V gene is TRBV20-1, the J gene TRBJ1-2; no definite D call. This CDR3 has 10 residues. The V and J ends lost 6 bases and 6 bases respectively, with 8 bases between them. CDR1 is DFQATT and CDR2 is SNEGSKA in the germline V gene (reference sequence). The CDR3 sequence is CSAPWDGYTF. The CDR3 DNA reads as TGCAGTGCCCCCTGGGATGGCTACACCTTC.